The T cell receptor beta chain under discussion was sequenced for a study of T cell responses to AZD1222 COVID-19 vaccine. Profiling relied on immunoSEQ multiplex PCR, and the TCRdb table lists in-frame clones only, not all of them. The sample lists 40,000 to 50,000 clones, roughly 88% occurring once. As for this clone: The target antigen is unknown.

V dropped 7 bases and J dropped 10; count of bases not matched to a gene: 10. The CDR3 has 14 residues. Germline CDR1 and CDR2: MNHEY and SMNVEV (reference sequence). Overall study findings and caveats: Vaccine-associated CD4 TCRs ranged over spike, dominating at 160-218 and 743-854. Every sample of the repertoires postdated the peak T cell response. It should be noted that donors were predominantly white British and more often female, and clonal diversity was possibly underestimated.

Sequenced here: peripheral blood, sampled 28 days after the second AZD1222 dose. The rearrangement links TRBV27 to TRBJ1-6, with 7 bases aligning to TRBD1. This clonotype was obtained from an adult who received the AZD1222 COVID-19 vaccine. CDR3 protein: CASTLTGSSSPLHF. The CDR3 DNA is TGTGCCAGCACCCTGACAGGGTCGAGCTCACCCCTCCACTTT.